These T cell receptor beta chains were read from a single sample in a study of shared clonotypes between healthy human individuals. Sequencing was performed with immunoSEQ multiplex PCR; in TCRdb, only in-frame clones are kept and a portion is missing. This sample has around 1.4 million clones, with 98% found just once. Sequenced material: naive CD4+ T cells sorted from blood. These receptors were obtained from a man aged 30 to 45 in good health. Each CDR3 is given with its conserved first and last residue.

j_call: TRBJ2-1; v_call: TRBV10-3; cdr3_aa: CATTAADEQFF
j_call: TRBJ2-7; v_call: TRBV18; cdr3_aa: CASSPPSVAYEQYF
j_call: TRBJ2-3; v_call: TRBV5-6; cdr3_aa: CASSDRGKGVSTQYF
j_call: TRBJ2-3; v_call: TRBV28; cdr3_aa: CASSSAGLAGTDTQYF
j_call: TRBJ2-5; v_call: TRBV27; cdr3_aa: CASSLSGETQYF
j_call: TRBJ1-4; v_call: TRBV11-3; cdr3_aa: CASSSSRAEREEKLFF
j_call: TRBJ2-3; v_call: TRBV28; cdr3_aa: CASSSGWLRDTQYF
j_call: TRBJ1-5; v_call: TRBV2; cdr3_aa: CASSADSNQPQHF
j_call: TRBJ2-2; v_call: TRBV11-3; cdr3_aa: CASSKGLAWNTGELFF
j_call: TRBJ1-2; v_call: TRBV28; cdr3_aa: CASSDTGGIGYTF
j_call: TRBJ1-1; v_call: TRBV28; cdr3_aa: CASSSQTTGLSMNTEAFF
j_call: TRBJ2-7; v_call: TRBV7-9; cdr3_aa: CASSPSLMTGSYEQYF